Listed below are T cell receptor beta chains from one sample, sequenced in a study of T cells in localized non-small cell lung cancer. Only in-frame clones appear in the TCRdb table, and some are missing; sequencing was by immunoSEQ multiplex PCR. The sample contains roughly 40,000 clones, 83% of which appear only once. Sequenced here: PBMCs, sampled before any cancer treatment. The receptors originated from a man aged 40 to 69 with stage II lung adenocarcinoma. CDR3s include the opening cysteine and the closing phenylalanine or tryptophan. Each record gives: V gene, clone size, D gene, J gene, CDR3 DNA, CDR3 protein. The D gene is left open where the match is weak. Clone size is not always given. Where it is, it says once, few, many or a class for expanded clones.

v_call: TRBV5-4; clone_size: .; d_call: .; j_call: TRBJ1-3; cdr3_nt: TGTGCCAGCAGCCCCTCGCTCTCTTCCGGCAACACCATATATTTT; cdr3_aa: CASSPSLSSGNTIYF
v_call: TRBV5-5; clone_size: .; d_call: TRBD1; j_call: TRBJ1-4; cdr3_nt: TGTGCCAGCAGCTTGGTGACAGGGGGTCTAGAAAAACTGTTTTTT; cdr3_aa: CASSLVTGGLEKLFF
v_call: TRBV18; clone_size: .; d_call: .; j_call: TRBJ2-7; cdr3_nt: TGTGCCAGCTCACCACAGGGCTTCGGCTACGAGCAGTACTTC; cdr3_aa: CASSPQGFGYEQYF
v_call: TRBV5-1; clone_size: .; d_call: .; j_call: TRBJ1-4; cdr3_nt: TGCGCCAGCAGCACCGACACGGCGGAAAAACTGTTTTTT; cdr3_aa: CASSTDTAEKLFF
v_call: TRBV19; clone_size: .; d_call: .; j_call: TRBJ2-7; cdr3_nt: TGTGCCAGTAGTAGCAGGGAGTACGACGAGCAGTACTTC; cdr3_aa: CASSSREYDEQYF
v_call: TRBV28; clone_size: .; d_call: .; j_call: TRBJ2-3; cdr3_nt: TGTGCCAGCAGTTTAGTCGCGGAGATCACAGATACGCAGTATTTT; cdr3_aa: CASSLVAEITDTQYF
v_call: TRBV7-8; clone_size: .; d_call: .; j_call: TRBJ1-1; cdr3_nt: TGTGCCAGCAGCTTAGCGCAGCCAAACACTGAAGCTTTCTTT; cdr3_aa: CASSLAQPNTEAFF
v_call: TRBV5-4; clone_size: .; d_call: TRBD2; j_call: TRBJ2-1; cdr3_nt: TGTGCCAGCGCCTCGGCGGGAGGTCGCAATGAGCAGTTCTTC; cdr3_aa: CASASAGGRNEQFF
v_call: TRBV7-3; clone_size: .; d_call: .; j_call: TRBJ2-3; cdr3_nt: TGTGCCAGCAGCTTAGAAGGCAGGGCGGCAGATACGCAGTATTTT; cdr3_aa: CASSLEGRAADTQYF
v_call: TRBV7-9; clone_size: .; d_call: .; j_call: TRBJ1-3; cdr3_nt: TGTGCCAGCAGACATGACAGGTTCTCTGGAAACACCATATATTTT; cdr3_aa: CASRHDRFSGNTIYF
v_call: TRBV5-1; clone_size: .; d_call: .; j_call: TRBJ1-1; cdr3_nt: TGCGCCAGCAGCTTGACCGGAACGCTCCAACAAGCTTTCTTT; cdr3_aa: CASSLTGTLQQAFF
v_call: TRBV19; clone_size: .; d_call: .; j_call: TRBJ1-1; cdr3_nt: TGTGCCAGTAGTCCTCGGGACCGAGGTTATGAAGCTTTCTTT; cdr3_aa: CASSPRDRGYEAFF
v_call: TRBV7-2; clone_size: once; d_call: TRBD2; j_call: TRBJ2-1; cdr3_nt: TGTGCCAGCAGCTTAGCACTAGCGGGCAATGAGCAGTTCTTC; cdr3_aa: CASSLALAGNEQFF
v_call: TRBV6-1; clone_size: .; d_call: .; j_call: TRBJ1-2; cdr3_nt: TGTGCCAGCAGTGGCTGGGCGGTCGGCTACACCTTC; cdr3_aa: CASSGWAVGYTF
v_call: TRBV6-1; clone_size: .; d_call: TRBD1; j_call: TRBJ1-2; cdr3_nt: TGTGCCAGCAGTGAAACACAGGGGCCCAACGGGGGCTACACCTTC; cdr3_aa: CASSETQGPNGGYTF
v_call: TRBV7-9; clone_size: .; d_call: .; j_call: TRBJ1-3; cdr3_nt: TGTGCCAGCAGCGTGGACTCTGGAAACACCATATATTTT; cdr3_aa: CASSVDSGNTIYF
v_call: TRBV15; clone_size: few; d_call: TRBD2; j_call: TRBJ2-2; cdr3_nt: TGTGCCACCAGCAGAGCCGTTAGCGGGGGGGAGCTGTTTTTT; cdr3_aa: CATSRAVSGGELFF
v_call: TRBV5-6; clone_size: .; d_call: .; j_call: TRBJ2-2; cdr3_nt: TGTGCCAGCAGCCCCCGGGGCCAGGGGATAAGCGGGGAGCTGTTTTTT; cdr3_aa: CASSPRGQGISGELFF
v_call: TRBV5-1; clone_size: medium-sized; d_call: .; j_call: TRBJ1-1; cdr3_nt: TGCGCCAGCAGCTTGCTCTCAGAAAACACTGAAGCTTTCTTT; cdr3_aa: CASSLLSENTEAFF
v_call: TRBV19; clone_size: .; d_call: .; j_call: TRBJ1-5; cdr3_nt: TGTGCCAGTAGTATAGGGAAGGATAGCAATCAGCCCCAGCATTTT; cdr3_aa: CASSIGKDSNQPQHF
v_call: TRBV28; clone_size: .; d_call: .; j_call: TRBJ2-7; cdr3_nt: TGTGCCAGCAGTTTAGGGCGGGTAACCTACGAGCAGTACTTC; cdr3_aa: CASSLGRVTYEQYF
v_call: TRBV6-1; clone_size: .; d_call: .; j_call: TRBJ1-2; cdr3_nt: TGTGCCAGCAGCTCGGACGGATTCTATGGCTACACCTTC; cdr3_aa: CASSSDGFYGYTF
v_call: TRBV2; clone_size: .; d_call: TRBD1; j_call: TRBJ2-2; cdr3_nt: TGTGCCAGCAGAGGACAGGGGGCGAGCGACTCCGGGGAGCTGTTTTTT; cdr3_aa: CASRGQGASDSGELFF
v_call: TRBV10-3; clone_size: .; d_call: .; j_call: TRBJ1-1; cdr3_nt: TGTGCCATCAGTCGGACCGGGGCGGACACTGAAGCTTTCTTT; cdr3_aa: CAISRTGADTEAFF
v_call: TRBV15; clone_size: .; d_call: .; j_call: TRBJ2-7; cdr3_nt: TGTGCCACCAGCATGGGGTTGAGCTCCTACGAGCAGTACTTC; cdr3_aa: CATSMGLSSYEQYF
v_call: TRBV27; clone_size: .; d_call: .; j_call: TRBJ1-5; cdr3_nt: TGTGCCAGCAGTTTAGCAGGGCGATCGGATCAGCCCCAGCATTTT; cdr3_aa: CASSLAGRSDQPQHF
v_call: TRBV10-3; clone_size: .; d_call: TRBD2; j_call: TRBJ2-1; cdr3_nt: TGTGCCATCAACCGAGGGGCTAGCGGGACTAATGAGCAGTTCTTC; cdr3_aa: CAINRGASGTNEQFF
v_call: TRBV2; clone_size: .; d_call: .; j_call: TRBJ2-2; cdr3_nt: TGTGCCAGCAGTCCTACCCGACAGGTCACCGGGGAGCTGTTTTTT; cdr3_aa: CASSPTRQVTGELFF
v_call: TRBV2; clone_size: medium-sized; d_call: .; j_call: TRBJ1-2; cdr3_nt: TGTGCCAGCAACAACAATCAGGCGTTCTATGGCTACACCTTC; cdr3_aa: CASNNNQAFYGYTF
v_call: TRBV13; clone_size: .; d_call: .; j_call: TRBJ1-3; cdr3_nt: TGTGCCAGCAGCCTCCGGGGAGGGCGCTTCTCTGGAAACACCATATATTTT; cdr3_aa: CASSLRGGRFSGNTIYF
v_call: TRBV10-2; clone_size: .; d_call: .; j_call: TRBJ2-3; cdr3_nt: TGCGCCAGCAGACGGGGGCCGGGGGCAGATACGCAGTATTTT; cdr3_aa: CASRRGPGADTQYF
v_call: TRBV19; clone_size: .; d_call: .; j_call: TRBJ1-5; cdr3_nt: TGTGCCAGTAGTATCAAGGTCGCAGGGAGCAATCAGCCCCAGCATTTT; cdr3_aa: CASSIKVAGSNQPQHF
v_call: TRBV7-9; clone_size: .; d_call: .; j_call: TRBJ2-1; cdr3_nt: TGTGCCAGCAGCTTAGCGCACCCAGGGCAGGCTTGGGATGAGCAGTTCTTC; cdr3_aa: CASSLAHPGQAWDEQFF
v_call: TRBV7-6; clone_size: .; d_call: .; j_call: TRBJ1-6; cdr3_nt: TGTGCCAGCGGGAGGGCTAATAATTCACCCCTCCACTTT; cdr3_aa: CASGRANNSPLHF
v_call: TRBV29-1; clone_size: few; d_call: .; j_call: TRBJ1-1; cdr3_nt: TGCAGCGCCTCCGATAGGGTGAACACTGAAGCTTTCTTT; cdr3_aa: CSASDRVNTEAFF
v_call: TRBV4-1; clone_size: .; d_call: .; j_call: TRBJ2-3; cdr3_nt: TGCGCCAGCAGCCAAGAAACCTGGGCAGATACGCAGTATTTT; cdr3_aa: CASSQETWADTQYF
v_call: TRBV6-5; clone_size: once; d_call: TRBD1; j_call: TRBJ1-1; cdr3_nt: TGTGCCAGCAGACGGACAGGGACGAACACTGAAGCTTTCTTT; cdr3_aa: CASRRTGTNTEAFF
v_call: TRBV7-2; clone_size: .; d_call: TRBD2; j_call: TRBJ2-3; cdr3_nt: TGTGCCAGCAGCCCCCGGGGAGCGGGGTCCCACCGGGTTACGCAGTATTTT; cdr3_aa: CASSPRGAGSHRVTQYF
v_call: TRBV28; clone_size: few; d_call: .; j_call: TRBJ2-7; cdr3_nt: TGTGCCAGCAGTCGATTGGGTAGCTCCTACGAGCAGTACTTC; cdr3_aa: CASSRLGSSYEQYF